This T cell receptor beta chain came from a study of T cell responses to AZD1222 COVID-19 vaccine. Measured with immunoSEQ multiplex PCR; TCRdb has only the in-frame clones, and not every one. The data hold over 95,000 clones, with around nine tenths observed a single time. CDR1 is SGHTA and CDR2 is FQGNSA in the germline V gene. V was trimmed by 2 bases and J by 0 bases, leaving 11 bases between them. This CDR3 spans 15 amino acids. The chain couples TRBV7-2 to TRBJ2-7, with a tentative D call TRBD2 (6 bases). The TCR originated in an adult in good health. The input for sequencing was peripheral blood, taken on day 0 of AZD1222 vaccination. CDR3 residues: CASSLRRGSSYEQYF. CDR3 sequence (DNA): TGTGCCAGCAGCTTAAGGCGGGGTTCCTCCTACGAGCAGTACTTC.